Listed below are T cell receptor beta chains from one sample, sequenced in a study of cytomegalovirus exposure and HLA in healthy donors. Only in-frame clones appear in the TCRdb table, and some are missing; sequencing was by immunoSEQ multiplex PCR. Among some 160,000 clones, approximately 71% were seen once, and the ten largest hold 5% to 5.5%. Sequenced input: PBMCs. Receptors were obtained from a young woman in good health and CMV-seropositive. The CDR3 runs from the conserved cysteine through the conserved F or W. D genes are given only for firm matches. Clone size appears in some rows only: once, few, many, or a class for an expanded clone.

cdr3_length clone_size j_call v_call d_call cdr3_nt cdr3_aa
17 . TRBJ2-7 TRBV10-3 TRBD2 TGTGCCATCAGTGAGTCGGGACTAGCGGGGGGCCCCTACGAGCAGTACTTC CAISESGLAGGPYEQYF
15 . TRBJ1-2 TRBV5-4 TRBD1 TGTGCCAGCAGCTCCCCGGACAGGGGGCTGGGTGGCTACACCTTC CASSSPDRGLGGYTF
16 few TRBJ2-3 TRBV25-1 . TGTGCCAGCAGTGAATCGAGGGGGAGCGGCACAGATACGCAGTATTTT CASSESRGSGTDTQYF
15 few TRBJ2-1 TRBV6-1 TRBD2 TGTGCCAGCGTCCTAGCGGGGAGCTCCTACAATGAGCAGTTCTTC CASVLAGSSYNEQFF
14 . TRBJ2-5 TRBV6-1 TRBD1 TGTGCCAGCAATTCAGGGGGCAACCAAGAGACCCAGTACTTC CASNSGGNQETQYF
15 . TRBJ2-1 TRBV2 TRBD2 TGTGCCAGCAGCGGCGGGGCTAGCGGGGGCAATGAGCAGTTCTTC CASSGGASGGNEQFF
15 . TRBJ1-1 TRBV5-1 . TGCGCCAGCAGCCCCTCGGCGGGGGGCTACACTGAAGCTTTCTTT CASSPSAGGYTEAFF
15 . TRBJ2-1 TRBV2 . TGTGCCAGCAGTACAACAGGGAGCTCCTACAATGAGCAGTTCTTC CASSTTGSSYNEQFF
16 . TRBJ2-7 TRBV7-2 TRBD2 TGTGCCAGCAGCTTAGGGCTAGCGGGGGGGCCATTCGAGCAGTACTTC CASSLGLAGGPFEQYF
13 few TRBJ2-5 TRBV19 . TGTGCCAGTAGGCCTAGGAAGCAAGAGACCCAGTACTTC CASRPRKQETQYF
14 few TRBJ1-1 TRBV6-6 . TGTGCCAGCAGTTACTCGAGAGTTTACGGTGAAGCTTTCTTT CASSYSRVYGEAFF
16 few TRBJ2-3 TRBV5-1 . TGCGCCAGCAGCCAACGACCGACAGAGATCACAGATACGCAGTATTTT CASSQRPTEITDTQYF
14 . TRBJ1-3 TRBV28 . TGTGCCAGCAGTTCCCGAGGGCCGGGAAACACCATATATTTT CASSSRGPGNTIYF
11 . TRBJ2-7 TRBV5-1 TRBD1 TGCGCCAGCATGGACAGGGGCGAGCAGTACTTC CASMDRGEQYF
13 . TRBJ1-2 TRBV2 . TGTGCCAGCAGTGACATAGGGACTTATGGCTACACCTTC CASSDIGTYGYTF
15 few TRBJ1-4 TRBV18 . TGTGCCAGCTCACCGCAGGTGGGGCGCGGTGAAAAACTGTTTTTT CASSPQVGRGEKLFF
15 . TRBJ1-4 TRBV7-8 . TGTGCCAGCAGCCACCCCCCGGGGGGTCGTGAAAAACTGTTTTTT CASSHPPGGREKLFF
14 . TRBJ1-4 TRBV28 TRBD1 TGTGCCAGCAATCACCAGGGGGCCCATGAAAAACTGTTTTTT CASNHQGAHEKLFF
15 once TRBJ2-7 TRBV4-1 . TGCGCCAGCAGCCAGGCCCCAGGGGCCTCCTACGAGCAGTACTTC CASSQAPGASYEQYF
15 . TRBJ2-7 TRBV10-2 TRBD2 TGCGCCAGCACCGAACTAGCGGGGGGGCTATACGAGCAGTACTTC CASTELAGGLYEQYF
15 . TRBJ2-7 TRBV7-2 TRBD1 TGTGCCAGCAGCTTAGGGACAGGGCCAACCTACGAGCAGTACTTC CASSLGTGPTYEQYF
17 once TRBJ1-1 TRBV5-1 . TGCGCCAGCAGCTTGGGGGGCCCAGTACTCCCGAACACTGAAGCTTTCTTT CASSLGGPVLPNTEAFF
13 . TRBJ1-4 TRBV9 . TGTGCCAGCAACCGCGGGGGAGTTGAAAAACTGTTTTTT CASNRGGVEKLFF
12 few TRBJ1-1 TRBV30 . TGTGCCTGGGGCCCCTTAAACACTGAAGCTTTCTTT CAWGPLNTEAFF
19 . TRBJ2-7 TRBV12-5 . TGTGCTAGTGGAATGTGGGGGAGGGGGGGAAGGACCCCCGGATACGAGCAGTACTTC CASGMWGRGGRTPGYEQYF
18 . TRBJ1-6 TRBV5-8 . TGTGCCAGCAGCCCCTTATCGGGACAAAACCCCCGAAATTCACCCCTCCACTTT CASSPLSGQNPRNSPLHF